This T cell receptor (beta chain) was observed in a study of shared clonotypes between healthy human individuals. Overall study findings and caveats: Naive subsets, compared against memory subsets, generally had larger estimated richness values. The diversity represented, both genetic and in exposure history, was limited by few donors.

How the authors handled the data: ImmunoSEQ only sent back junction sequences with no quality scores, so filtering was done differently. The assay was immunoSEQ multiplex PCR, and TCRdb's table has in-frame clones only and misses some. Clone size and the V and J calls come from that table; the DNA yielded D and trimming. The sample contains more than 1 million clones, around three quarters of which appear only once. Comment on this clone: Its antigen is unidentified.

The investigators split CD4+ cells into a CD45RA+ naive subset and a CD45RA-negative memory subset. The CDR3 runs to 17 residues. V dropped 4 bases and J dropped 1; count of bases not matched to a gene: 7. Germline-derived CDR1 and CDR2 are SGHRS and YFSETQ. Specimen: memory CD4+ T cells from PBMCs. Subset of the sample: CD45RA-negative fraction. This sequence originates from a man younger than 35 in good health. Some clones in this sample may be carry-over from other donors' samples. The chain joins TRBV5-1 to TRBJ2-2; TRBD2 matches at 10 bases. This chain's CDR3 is CASSLRRLAGNTGELFF. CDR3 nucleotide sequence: TGCGCCAGCAGCCTGAGACGACTAGCGGGGAACACCGGGGAGCTGTTTTTT.